Below are 17 T cell receptor beta chains sequenced from a single sample in a study of cytomegalovirus exposure and HLA in healthy donors. PCR primers comprised 60 Vbeta and 13 Jbeta primers. Method: immunoSEQ multiplex PCR; TCRdb's copy keeps in-frame clones and lacks some. The top ten hold under 7% of the sample, which has 100,000 or so clones, about three quarters seen once. Specimen: PBMCs. The receptors shown here come from a man in his thirties or forties in good health and CMV-seropositive.

This chain connects TRBV5-1 to TRBJ2-7; the match to TRBD1 covers 9 bases. The CDR3 consists of 14 residues. Germline V lookup: CDR1 SGHRS, CDR2 YFSETQ. Losses at the gene ends were 4 bases for V and 7 bases for J; bases not matched to a gene: 9. The CDR3 sequence is CASSEDRGRGEQYF. The CDR3 DNA reads as TGCGCCAGCAGCGAGGACAGGGGTAGAGGGGAGCAGTACTTC.

The CDR3 nucleotides read TGTGCCAGCAGCCCGAAGTGGGGGGGGAATGAGCAGTTCTTC. Protein product: CASSPKWGGNEQFF. V gene TRBV7-2 combines with J gene TRBJ2-1; 7 nucleotides line up with TRBD2. Germline CDR1 is SGHTA and CDR2 is FQGNSA. CDR3 length equals 14 residues. The V segment lost 5 bases and the J segment 7 bases; nucleotides outside the gene matches: 8.

This clone showed up just once. The chain combines TRBV6-5 with TRBJ1-3, with TRBD1 as a possible D gene (5 bases). Per the germline V gene, CDR1 is MNHEY and CDR2 is SVGAGI. CDR3 length equals 14 residues. Trimming cost V 6 bases and J 0 bases, with 9 bases left between them. The CDR3 DNA reads as TGTGCCAGCAGCAAAGGGGCCTCTGGAAACACCATATATTTT. This translates into CASSKGASGNTIYF.

The chain employs TRBV28 and TRBJ1-5; D remains ambiguous. The CDR3 totals 16 residues. In germline, CDR1 is MDHEN, CDR2 SYDVKM. V lost 4 bases and J 3 bases, leaving 16 bases between the germline ends. The chain's CDR3 is CASSYRGVGVNQPQHF. For the CDR3, the DNA is TGTGCCAGCAGTTACCGTGGAGTGGGAGTCAATCAGCCCCAGCATTTT.

The rearrangement uses TRBV7-9 and TRBJ1-5, with D perhaps matching TRBD1 (5 bases). The V gene lost 5 bases and the J gene lost 4 bases, with 18 bases spanning the gap. The germline V gene encodes CDR1 SEHNR and CDR2 FQNEAQ (reference sequence). The CDR3 is 16 amino acids. The CDR3 sequence: CASSPKVWQGNQPQHF. As DNA, the CDR3 is TGTGCCAGCAGCCCCAAGGTGTGGCAGGGAAATCAGCCCCAGCATTTT.

This chain joins TRBV4-1 and TRBJ2-7; 8 bases are a match to TRBD2. V shed 3 bases and J 0 bases; nucleotides not matched to a gene: 4. The CDR3 extends over 15 amino acids. Germline CDR1 MGHRA, CDR2 YSYEKL. CDR3 DNA: TGCGCCAGCAGCCAGGGACTAGTCCCCTCCTACGAGCAGTACTTC. It is translated as CASSQGLVPSYEQYF.

The table lists this clone with a few counts. V is TRBV5-5 and J is TRBJ2-5; 7 bases agree with TRBD2. Germline V CDR1 and CDR2: SGHKS, YYEKEE (reference sequence). The CDR3 contains 15 residues. V trimming: 0 bases; J trimming: 2 bases; junction bases outside the gene matches: 4. DNA for the CDR3: TGTGCCAGCAGCTTGGGGCGGGGGTTGCAAGAGACCCAGTACTTC. This sequence encodes CASSLGRGLQETQYF.

CDR3 sequence (DNA): TGTGCCAGCAGCCTAGGCAGGGGCCGGGGCAATCAGCCCCAGCATTTT. Residues: CASSLGRGRGNQPQHF. The V gene is TRBV7-2, the J gene TRBJ1-5; TRBD1 is a possible D gene (6 bases). CDR1 is SGHTA and CDR2 is FQGNSA in the germline V gene. V lost 5 bases and J 2 bases, leaving 16 bases between the germline ends. The CDR3 consists of 16 residues.

V is TRBV7-2 and J is TRBJ2-5, with D perhaps TRBD2 (6 bases). V was pared by 0 bases and J by 4 bases, with 6 bases between. The CDR3 covers 13 residues. Germline loops: CDR1 SGHTA, CDR2 FQGNSA. This CDR3 reads CASSLAGGETQYF. In DNA form, the CDR3 reads TGTGCCAGCAGCTTAGCCGGGGGAGAGACCCAGTACTTC.

The CDR3 DNA reads TGTGCCAGCAGCCAAGATATCCGACAGGGGGCCCAAGAGACCCAGTACTTC. Its translation is CASSQDIRQGAQETQYF. V gene TRBV14 combines with J gene TRBJ2-5, with 10 nucleotides matching TRBD1. Germline assignment: CDR1 SGHDN and CDR2 FVKESK. The CDR3 totals 17 residues. The trim removed 0 bases at V and 1 base at J, leaving 5 bases unmatched. The full variable domain, in which reference TRBV14 and TRBJ2-5 provide the parts outside the CDR3, is EAGVTQFPSHSVIEKGQTVTLRCDPISGHDNLYWYRRVMGKEIKFLLHFVKESKQDESGMPNNRFLAERTGGTYSTLKVQPAELEDSGVYFCASSQDIRQGAQETQYFGPGTRLLVL.

This clone turned up a few times. CDR3 residues: CASSPRAAPGETQYF. CDR3 nucleotides: TGTGCCAGTAGTCCTAGAGCGGCCCCGGGGGAGACCCAGTACTTC. The rearrangement uses TRBV19 and TRBJ2-5, with D tentatively TRBD2 (5 bases). CDR3 length: 15 amino acids. Germline V gene data show CDR1 as LNHDA and CDR2 as SQIVND (reference sequence). V was cut by 5 bases and J by 5 bases, with 18 bases left in between.

V is TRBV7-2 and J is TRBJ2-1; a weak D match, TRBD2 (5 bases). The V end lost 8 bases, the J end lost 12 bases, and 17 bases lay between the germline ends. The length of the CDR3 is 12 residues. CDR1 and CDR2 (germline): SGHTA, FQGNSA. CDR3 region: CASQLLGDGQFF. In DNA form, the CDR3 reads TGTGCCAGCCAATTACTGGGAGACGGGCAGTTCTTC.

The rearrangement links TRBV9 to TRBJ2-7; 10 bases fit TRBD1. Germline trimming cut 2 bases from V and 3 bases from J; bases unmatched to any gene: 14. CDR1 and CDR2 (germline): SGDLS, YYNGEE. The CDR3 contains 18 residues. Written as DNA, the CDR3 is TGTGCCAGCAGCGTCTTACCTCAGGGGACAGGGGCCGTCTACGAGCAGTACTTC. Translating it yields CASSVLPQGTGAVYEQYF.

The chain couples TRBV9 to TRBJ2-3; 14 nucleotides align to TRBD2. Germline assignment: CDR1 SGDLS and CDR2 YYNGEE. CDR3 size: 18 residues. V lost 3 bases and J lost 0; bases outside the gene matches: 6. The CDR3 DNA sequence: TGTGCCAGCAGCGCCGCCTGGACTAGCGGGGGGAGCACAGATACGCAGTATTTT. It codes for CASSAAWTSGGSTDTQYF.

The V gene is TRBV7-8, the J gene TRBJ2-1; 8 bases are shared with TRBD1. The length of the CDR3 is 20 residues. CDR1 and CDR2 (germline): SGHVS, FQNEAQ. V lost 1 base, J lost 2 bases, and 16 bases stayed unmatched. The CDR3 is CASSLVSTGALSLTYNEQFF. CDR3 sequence (DNA): TGTGCCAGCAGCTTAGTCTCGACAGGGGCCCTCTCTCTTACCTACAATGAGCAGTTCTTC. Full variable domain (outside the CDR3, taken from reference TRBV7-8 and TRBJ2-1): GAGVSQSPRYKVAKRGQDVALRCDPISGHVSLFWYQQALGQGPEFLTYFQNEAQLDKSGLPSDRFFAERPEGSVSTLKIQRTQQEDSAVYLCASSLVSTGALSLTYNEQFFGPGTRLTVL.

The chain joins TRBV5-1 to TRBJ1-5; possibly TRBD1 for D (5 bases). There are 14 residues in the CDR3. V dropped 0 bases and J dropped 4 bases, with 8 bases sitting between them. CDR1 SGHRS and CDR2 YFSETQ come from the germline V gene. The CDR3 sequence: CASSLEGPNQPQHF. The CDR3 nucleotides are TGCGCCAGCAGCTTGGAGGGGCCGAATCAGCCCCAGCATTTT. The variable domain in full, with the rest retrieved from reference TRBV5-1 and TRBJ1-5, is KAGVTQTPRYLIKTRGQQVTLSCSPISGHRSVSWYQQTPGQGLQFLFEYFSETQRNKGNFPGRFSGRQFSNSRSEMNVSTLELGDSALYLCASSLEGPNQPQHFGDGTRLSIL.

The rearrangement links TRBV7-9 to TRBJ1-1; 9 nucleotides align to TRBD1. From germline, CDR1 is SEHNR and CDR2 FQNEAQ (reference sequence). The junction had 9 bases not matched to a gene; V was cut back by 5 bases and J by 5 bases. This CDR3 is built from 15 residues. The CDR3 protein is CASSGGQGMGTEAFF. As DNA, the CDR3 is TGTGCCAGCAGCGGGGGACAGGGTATGGGTACTGAAGCTTTCTTT.